Shown below are 21 T cell receptor beta chains from a single sample sequenced in a study of control samples from healthy donors and cancer patients (dated by TCRdb to between 2020 and 2021). The library was prepared using the immunoSEQ multiplex PCR assay. Entries here come from immuneACCESS through TCRdb and include only in-frame sequences with V and J called. Some clones fail to appear in such tables; in the studies checked, an unresolved V gene covers under half of the shortfall, and the cause of the remainder is unknown. The sample table shows 150,000 to 200,000 clones, and about 93% are seen once. In total, the top ten clones hold more than 1.2% of the sample. The specimen sequenced was blood. The receptor set was obtained from a man younger than 35 in good health.

The chain carries TRBV5-1 and TRBJ2-1; 11 bases match TRBD1. This CDR3 has 12 residues. The germline V gene encodes CDR1 SGHRS and CDR2 YFSETQ. V was clipped by 3 bases and J by 15 bases; unmatched bases: 5. CDR3 in DNA: TGCGCCAGCAGCTCCGGACAGGGGGCTGGGTTCTTC. Translation gives CASSSGQGAGFF.

This chain links TRBV27 with TRBJ1-5, with D unclear. The CDR3 is 14 amino acids. The germline CDR1 and CDR2 sequences are MNHEY and SMNVEV (reference sequence). The ends were cut back, 3 bases at V and 2 bases at J, with 8 bases in the middle. CDR3 nucleotide sequence: TGTGCCAGCAGTTTTTCACCCGGCAATCAGCCCCAGCATTTT. This sequence encodes CASSFSPGNQPQHF.

The chain joins TRBV6-5 to TRBJ1-3; TRBD1 agrees at 7 bases. V lost 4 bases, J lost 4 bases, and 7 bases stayed unmatched. This CDR3 spans 15 amino acids. Germline assignment: CDR1 MNHEY and CDR2 SVGAGI. In nucleotides, the CDR3 is TGTGCCAGCAGTTCCCCAACAGGGGTCGGAAACACCATATATTTT. The encoded protein is CASSSPTGVGNTIYF.

This rearrangement joins TRBV30 to TRBJ2-3; 13 bases line up with TRBD2. Germline assignment: CDR1 GTSNPN and CDR2 SVGIG (reference sequence). This CDR3 region has 13 residues. With 7 bases clipped from V and 7 bases from J, the junction kept 5 bases outside the gene matches. The CDR3 DNA reads TGTGCCTACTCGGGACTAGCGGGGAATACGCAGTATTTT. Encoded protein: CAYSGLAGNTQYF.

This rearrangement joins TRBV6-5 to TRBJ1-2, with 8 bases that match TRBD1. Looked up from germline, CDR1 is MNHEY and CDR2 is SVGAGI. The CDR3 spans 14 residues. Trimming took 6 bases from V and 2 from J; bases not matched to a gene: 5. The CDR3: CASRPTGANYGYTF. CDR3 bases: TGTGCCAGCAGACCGACAGGGGCCAACTATGGCTACACCTTC.

This clone was seen once. The V call is TRBV4-2, the J call TRBJ1-3; 9 bases match TRBD1. CDR3 length equals 16 residues. Looked up from germline, CDR1 is LGHNA and CDR2 is YNFKEQ. J gave up 1 base and V 0 bases, and 1 base lay outside the gene matches. The CDR3 is CASSQEGQGSGNTIYF. CDR3 nucleotides: TGTGCCAGCAGCCAAGAAGGACAGGGGTCTGGAAACACCATATATTTT.

The CDR3 loop reads CASSLDSPYNSPLHF. CDR3 nucleotide sequence: TGTGCCAGCAGTTTGGACAGTCCTTATAATTCACCCCTCCACTTT. The genes are TRBV27 and TRBJ1-6; possible D gene TRBD1, 6 bases. Deletions cut 3 bases from V and 4 bases from J, with 10 bases between. Per germline, CDR1 MNHEY and CDR2 SMNVEV (reference sequence). This CDR3 is 15 amino acids long.

The J gene is TRBJ1-2, the V gene TRBV4-1; D not resolved. With 1 base removed from V and 8 bases from J, the gap between germline ends came to 11 bases. Germline V CDR1 and CDR2: MGHRA, YSYEKL. CDR3 length: 13 amino acids. The CDR3 reads CASSQGAAEGYTF. In DNA, the CDR3 is TGCGCCAGCAGCCAAGGGGCGGCGGAGGGCTACACCTTC.

This clone is a singleton in its sample. The rearrangement links TRBV7-2 to TRBJ2-7; 12 nucleotides align to TRBD1. The germline gives CDR1 SGHTA, CDR2 FQGNSA. V was pared by 6 bases and J by 4 bases, with 16 bases of the junction left unmatched. The CDR3 contains 18 residues. CDR3 sequence reads: CASRRVGTGGRFGYEQYF. The CDR3 region has the DNA TGTGCCAGCAGGAGAGTCGGGACAGGGGGCCGATTCGGTTACGAGCAGTACTTC. The variable domain in full, completed from reference TRBV7-2 and TRBJ2-7, reads GAGVSQSPSNKVTEKGKDVELRCDPISGHTALYWYRQSLGQGLEFLIYFQGNSAPDKSGLPSDRFSAERTGGSVSTLTIQRTQQEDSAVYLCASRRVGTGGRFGYEQYFGPGTRLTVT.

Remarks on this clone: Within the sample, other DNA sequences also encode this same CDR3. This rearrangement joins TRBV7-3 to TRBJ2-1, with D tentatively TRBD2 (6 bases). This CDR3 is built from 15 residues. The ends were cut back, 3 bases at V and 0 bases at J, with 9 bases in the middle. Germline V gene sequence: CDR1 SGHTA, CDR2 FQGTGA. As DNA, the CDR3 is TGTGCCAGCAGCTTGGCGGGAAGCTCCTACAATGAGCAGTTCTTC. Protein product: CASSLAGSSYNEQFF.

The chain links TRBV14 to TRBJ2-3; D tentatively fits TRBD1 or TRBD2 (5 bases each). Germline V gives CDR1 SGHDN, CDR2 FVKESK. V gave up 4 bases and J gave up 6 bases, with 26 bases separating them. The CDR3 has 18 residues. CDR3 amino acids: CASSRRPVGVVTRDTQYF. CDR3 DNA sequence: TGTGCCAGCAGCCGACGACCGGTGGGGGTTGTAACGCGCGATACGCAGTATTTT.

The chain recombines TRBV6-6 with TRBJ2-7, with D possibly being TRBD2 (6 bases). Deletions cut 0 bases from V and 5 bases from J, with 14 bases between. Germline loops: CDR1 MNHNY, CDR2 SVGAGI (reference sequence). This CDR3 comprises 15 residues. The DNA for the CDR3 is TGTGCCAGCAGTTACTCAACCACCGGGGGAAACGAGCAGTACTTC. Its protein is CASSYSTTGGNEQYF.

The chain links TRBV24-1 to TRBJ2-7; 7 nucleotides agree with TRBD1. The V gene's germline CDR1 is KGHDR and CDR2 SFDVKD. Unmatched junction bases numbered 9, after V lost 2 bases and J lost 0 bases. The CDR3 is 17 amino acids. The CDR3 loop is CATSDSFPGQSSYEQYF. The CDR3 DNA is TGTGCCACCAGTGATTCCTTTCCGGGACAGAGCTCCTACGAGCAGTACTTC.

CDR3 protein: CATTQGRSGRYNEQFF. The CDR3 coding sequence is TGTGCCACCACCCAAGGGAGGAGCGGGAGATACAATGAGCAGTTCTTC. The chain recombines TRBV15 with TRBJ2-1, with 8 bases fitting TRBD2. The CDR3 has 16 residues. Germline V CDR1 and CDR2: LNHNV, YYDKDF (reference sequence). Trimming took 7 bases from V and 4 from J; bases not matched to a gene: 12.

This clone was counted a single time. The V and J genes are TRBV3-1 (or the pseudogene TRBV3-2) and TRBJ2-7, with TRBD2 matching 8 bases. V shed 2 bases, J shed 0 bases, and the junction held 15 bases outside the gene matches. Germline CDR1 is LGHDT and CDR2 is YNNKEL (reference sequence). The CDR3 loop spans 19 amino acids. CDR3 in DNA: TGTGCCAGCAGCCAAAGGCCCTTTCCTAGCGGGCGGATCTCCTACGAGCAGTACTTC. This codes for CASSQRPFPSGRISYEQYF.

V gene TRBV20-1 combines with J gene TRBJ2-1, with a tentative D call TRBD2 (6 bases). V was cut by 5 bases and J by 10 bases, with 12 bases left in between. Germline CDR1 reads DFQATT; CDR2 reads SNEGSKA (reference sequence). The CDR3 consists of 11 residues. CDR3: CSASPSEEQFF. For the CDR3, the DNA is TGCAGTGCTTCACCTAGCGAGGAGCAGTTCTTC.

The genes are TRBV25-1 and TRBJ2-2; the D gene is possibly TRBD1 (7 bases). Trimming took off 4 bases at V and 7 bases at J, with 19 bases between the two ends. CDR1 and CDR2 from the germline V gene are MGHDK and SYGVNS. The CDR3 totals 16 residues. CDR3 sequence: CASSGRTHRGGGELFF. The CDR3 region has the DNA TGTGCCAGCAGTGGGCGGACCCACAGGGGAGGCGGGGAGCTGTTTTTT.

This clone turned up a few times. V is TRBV14 and J is TRBJ2-7; D ambiguous. This CDR3 has 12 residues. Per germline, CDR1 SGHDN and CDR2 FVKESK. Trimming took off 4 bases at V and 2 bases at J, with 6 bases between the two ends. CDR3 nucleotides: TGTGCCAGCAGCCTGCGGCCCTACGAGCAGTACTTC. It translates to CASSLRPYEQYF.

This chain uses TRBV15 with TRBJ1-4; D remains ambiguous. The germline V gene encodes CDR1 LNHNV and CDR2 YYDKDF (reference sequence). Trimming took off 2 bases at V and 0 bases at J, with 7 bases between the two ends. This CDR3 spans 15 amino acids. CDR3 protein: CATSRSPTTNEKLFF. The CDR3, as DNA: TGTGCCACCAGCAGATCACCCACAACTAATGAAAAACTGTTTTTT.

This chain uses TRBV5-1 with TRBJ2-5; TRBD1 agrees at 8 bases. Germline values: CDR1 SGHRS, CDR2 YFSETQ. The CDR3 contains 15 residues. J gave up 5 bases and V 2 bases, and 8 bases lay outside the gene matches. The CDR3 here is CASSFGQGATETQYF. CDR3 nucleotide sequence: TGCGCCAGCAGCTTTGGGCAGGGGGCAACGGAGACCCAGTACTTC. The variable domain in full, with the rest retrieved from reference TRBV5-1 and TRBJ2-5, is KAGVTQTPRYLIKTRGQQVTLSCSPISGHRSVSWYQQTPGQGLQFLFEYFSETQRNKGNFPGRFSGRQFSNSRSEMNVSTLELGDSALYLCASSFGQGATETQYFGPGTRLLVL.

On this clone: The same CDR3 can be traced to other DNA sequences in this sample. The J gene is TRBJ2-3, the V gene TRBV6-6; 7 bases are shared with TRBD2. The CDR3 runs to 13 residues. The V gene end was trimmed by 2 bases and the J gene end by 11 bases; junction bases not matched to a gene: 7. CDR1 is MNHNY, CDR2 SVGAGI, per germline (reference sequence). The CDR3 loop is CASSYGPGGRQYF. Here the CDR3 DNA reads TGTGCCAGCAGTTACGGCCCGGGGGGTAGGCAGTATTTT.